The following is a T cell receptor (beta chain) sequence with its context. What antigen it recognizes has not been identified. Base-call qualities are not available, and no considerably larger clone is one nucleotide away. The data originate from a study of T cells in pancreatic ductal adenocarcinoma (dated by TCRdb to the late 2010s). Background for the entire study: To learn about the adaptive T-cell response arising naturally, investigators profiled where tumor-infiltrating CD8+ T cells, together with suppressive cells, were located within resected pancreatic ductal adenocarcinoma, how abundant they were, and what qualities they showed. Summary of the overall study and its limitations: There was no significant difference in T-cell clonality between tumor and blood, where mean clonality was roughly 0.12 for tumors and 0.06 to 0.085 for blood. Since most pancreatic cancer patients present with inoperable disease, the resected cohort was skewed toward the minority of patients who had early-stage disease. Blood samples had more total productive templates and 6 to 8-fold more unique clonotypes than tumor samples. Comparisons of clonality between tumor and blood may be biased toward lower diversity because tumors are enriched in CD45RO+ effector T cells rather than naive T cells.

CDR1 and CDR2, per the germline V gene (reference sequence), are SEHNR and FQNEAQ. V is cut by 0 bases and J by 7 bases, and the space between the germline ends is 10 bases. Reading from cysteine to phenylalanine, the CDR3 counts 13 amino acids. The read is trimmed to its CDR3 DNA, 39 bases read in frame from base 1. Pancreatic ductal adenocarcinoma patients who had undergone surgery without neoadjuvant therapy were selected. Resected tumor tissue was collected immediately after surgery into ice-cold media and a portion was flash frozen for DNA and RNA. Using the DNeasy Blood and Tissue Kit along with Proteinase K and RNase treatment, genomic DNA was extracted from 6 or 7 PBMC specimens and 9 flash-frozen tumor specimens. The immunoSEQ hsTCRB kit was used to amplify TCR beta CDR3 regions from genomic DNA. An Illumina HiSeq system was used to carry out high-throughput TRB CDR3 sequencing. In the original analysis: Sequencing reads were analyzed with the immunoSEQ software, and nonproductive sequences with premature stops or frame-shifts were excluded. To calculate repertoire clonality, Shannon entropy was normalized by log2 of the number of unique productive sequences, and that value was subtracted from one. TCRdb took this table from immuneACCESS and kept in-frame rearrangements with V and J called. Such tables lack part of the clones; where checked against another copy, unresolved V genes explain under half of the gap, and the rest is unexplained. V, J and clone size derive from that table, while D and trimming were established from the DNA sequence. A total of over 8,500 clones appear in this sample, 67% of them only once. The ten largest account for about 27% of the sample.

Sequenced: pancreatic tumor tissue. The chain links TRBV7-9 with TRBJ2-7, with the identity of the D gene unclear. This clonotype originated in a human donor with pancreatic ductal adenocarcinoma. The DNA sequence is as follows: TGTGCCAGCAGCTTAGCGCTGACAACTGAGCAGTACTTC. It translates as CASSLALTTEQYF.